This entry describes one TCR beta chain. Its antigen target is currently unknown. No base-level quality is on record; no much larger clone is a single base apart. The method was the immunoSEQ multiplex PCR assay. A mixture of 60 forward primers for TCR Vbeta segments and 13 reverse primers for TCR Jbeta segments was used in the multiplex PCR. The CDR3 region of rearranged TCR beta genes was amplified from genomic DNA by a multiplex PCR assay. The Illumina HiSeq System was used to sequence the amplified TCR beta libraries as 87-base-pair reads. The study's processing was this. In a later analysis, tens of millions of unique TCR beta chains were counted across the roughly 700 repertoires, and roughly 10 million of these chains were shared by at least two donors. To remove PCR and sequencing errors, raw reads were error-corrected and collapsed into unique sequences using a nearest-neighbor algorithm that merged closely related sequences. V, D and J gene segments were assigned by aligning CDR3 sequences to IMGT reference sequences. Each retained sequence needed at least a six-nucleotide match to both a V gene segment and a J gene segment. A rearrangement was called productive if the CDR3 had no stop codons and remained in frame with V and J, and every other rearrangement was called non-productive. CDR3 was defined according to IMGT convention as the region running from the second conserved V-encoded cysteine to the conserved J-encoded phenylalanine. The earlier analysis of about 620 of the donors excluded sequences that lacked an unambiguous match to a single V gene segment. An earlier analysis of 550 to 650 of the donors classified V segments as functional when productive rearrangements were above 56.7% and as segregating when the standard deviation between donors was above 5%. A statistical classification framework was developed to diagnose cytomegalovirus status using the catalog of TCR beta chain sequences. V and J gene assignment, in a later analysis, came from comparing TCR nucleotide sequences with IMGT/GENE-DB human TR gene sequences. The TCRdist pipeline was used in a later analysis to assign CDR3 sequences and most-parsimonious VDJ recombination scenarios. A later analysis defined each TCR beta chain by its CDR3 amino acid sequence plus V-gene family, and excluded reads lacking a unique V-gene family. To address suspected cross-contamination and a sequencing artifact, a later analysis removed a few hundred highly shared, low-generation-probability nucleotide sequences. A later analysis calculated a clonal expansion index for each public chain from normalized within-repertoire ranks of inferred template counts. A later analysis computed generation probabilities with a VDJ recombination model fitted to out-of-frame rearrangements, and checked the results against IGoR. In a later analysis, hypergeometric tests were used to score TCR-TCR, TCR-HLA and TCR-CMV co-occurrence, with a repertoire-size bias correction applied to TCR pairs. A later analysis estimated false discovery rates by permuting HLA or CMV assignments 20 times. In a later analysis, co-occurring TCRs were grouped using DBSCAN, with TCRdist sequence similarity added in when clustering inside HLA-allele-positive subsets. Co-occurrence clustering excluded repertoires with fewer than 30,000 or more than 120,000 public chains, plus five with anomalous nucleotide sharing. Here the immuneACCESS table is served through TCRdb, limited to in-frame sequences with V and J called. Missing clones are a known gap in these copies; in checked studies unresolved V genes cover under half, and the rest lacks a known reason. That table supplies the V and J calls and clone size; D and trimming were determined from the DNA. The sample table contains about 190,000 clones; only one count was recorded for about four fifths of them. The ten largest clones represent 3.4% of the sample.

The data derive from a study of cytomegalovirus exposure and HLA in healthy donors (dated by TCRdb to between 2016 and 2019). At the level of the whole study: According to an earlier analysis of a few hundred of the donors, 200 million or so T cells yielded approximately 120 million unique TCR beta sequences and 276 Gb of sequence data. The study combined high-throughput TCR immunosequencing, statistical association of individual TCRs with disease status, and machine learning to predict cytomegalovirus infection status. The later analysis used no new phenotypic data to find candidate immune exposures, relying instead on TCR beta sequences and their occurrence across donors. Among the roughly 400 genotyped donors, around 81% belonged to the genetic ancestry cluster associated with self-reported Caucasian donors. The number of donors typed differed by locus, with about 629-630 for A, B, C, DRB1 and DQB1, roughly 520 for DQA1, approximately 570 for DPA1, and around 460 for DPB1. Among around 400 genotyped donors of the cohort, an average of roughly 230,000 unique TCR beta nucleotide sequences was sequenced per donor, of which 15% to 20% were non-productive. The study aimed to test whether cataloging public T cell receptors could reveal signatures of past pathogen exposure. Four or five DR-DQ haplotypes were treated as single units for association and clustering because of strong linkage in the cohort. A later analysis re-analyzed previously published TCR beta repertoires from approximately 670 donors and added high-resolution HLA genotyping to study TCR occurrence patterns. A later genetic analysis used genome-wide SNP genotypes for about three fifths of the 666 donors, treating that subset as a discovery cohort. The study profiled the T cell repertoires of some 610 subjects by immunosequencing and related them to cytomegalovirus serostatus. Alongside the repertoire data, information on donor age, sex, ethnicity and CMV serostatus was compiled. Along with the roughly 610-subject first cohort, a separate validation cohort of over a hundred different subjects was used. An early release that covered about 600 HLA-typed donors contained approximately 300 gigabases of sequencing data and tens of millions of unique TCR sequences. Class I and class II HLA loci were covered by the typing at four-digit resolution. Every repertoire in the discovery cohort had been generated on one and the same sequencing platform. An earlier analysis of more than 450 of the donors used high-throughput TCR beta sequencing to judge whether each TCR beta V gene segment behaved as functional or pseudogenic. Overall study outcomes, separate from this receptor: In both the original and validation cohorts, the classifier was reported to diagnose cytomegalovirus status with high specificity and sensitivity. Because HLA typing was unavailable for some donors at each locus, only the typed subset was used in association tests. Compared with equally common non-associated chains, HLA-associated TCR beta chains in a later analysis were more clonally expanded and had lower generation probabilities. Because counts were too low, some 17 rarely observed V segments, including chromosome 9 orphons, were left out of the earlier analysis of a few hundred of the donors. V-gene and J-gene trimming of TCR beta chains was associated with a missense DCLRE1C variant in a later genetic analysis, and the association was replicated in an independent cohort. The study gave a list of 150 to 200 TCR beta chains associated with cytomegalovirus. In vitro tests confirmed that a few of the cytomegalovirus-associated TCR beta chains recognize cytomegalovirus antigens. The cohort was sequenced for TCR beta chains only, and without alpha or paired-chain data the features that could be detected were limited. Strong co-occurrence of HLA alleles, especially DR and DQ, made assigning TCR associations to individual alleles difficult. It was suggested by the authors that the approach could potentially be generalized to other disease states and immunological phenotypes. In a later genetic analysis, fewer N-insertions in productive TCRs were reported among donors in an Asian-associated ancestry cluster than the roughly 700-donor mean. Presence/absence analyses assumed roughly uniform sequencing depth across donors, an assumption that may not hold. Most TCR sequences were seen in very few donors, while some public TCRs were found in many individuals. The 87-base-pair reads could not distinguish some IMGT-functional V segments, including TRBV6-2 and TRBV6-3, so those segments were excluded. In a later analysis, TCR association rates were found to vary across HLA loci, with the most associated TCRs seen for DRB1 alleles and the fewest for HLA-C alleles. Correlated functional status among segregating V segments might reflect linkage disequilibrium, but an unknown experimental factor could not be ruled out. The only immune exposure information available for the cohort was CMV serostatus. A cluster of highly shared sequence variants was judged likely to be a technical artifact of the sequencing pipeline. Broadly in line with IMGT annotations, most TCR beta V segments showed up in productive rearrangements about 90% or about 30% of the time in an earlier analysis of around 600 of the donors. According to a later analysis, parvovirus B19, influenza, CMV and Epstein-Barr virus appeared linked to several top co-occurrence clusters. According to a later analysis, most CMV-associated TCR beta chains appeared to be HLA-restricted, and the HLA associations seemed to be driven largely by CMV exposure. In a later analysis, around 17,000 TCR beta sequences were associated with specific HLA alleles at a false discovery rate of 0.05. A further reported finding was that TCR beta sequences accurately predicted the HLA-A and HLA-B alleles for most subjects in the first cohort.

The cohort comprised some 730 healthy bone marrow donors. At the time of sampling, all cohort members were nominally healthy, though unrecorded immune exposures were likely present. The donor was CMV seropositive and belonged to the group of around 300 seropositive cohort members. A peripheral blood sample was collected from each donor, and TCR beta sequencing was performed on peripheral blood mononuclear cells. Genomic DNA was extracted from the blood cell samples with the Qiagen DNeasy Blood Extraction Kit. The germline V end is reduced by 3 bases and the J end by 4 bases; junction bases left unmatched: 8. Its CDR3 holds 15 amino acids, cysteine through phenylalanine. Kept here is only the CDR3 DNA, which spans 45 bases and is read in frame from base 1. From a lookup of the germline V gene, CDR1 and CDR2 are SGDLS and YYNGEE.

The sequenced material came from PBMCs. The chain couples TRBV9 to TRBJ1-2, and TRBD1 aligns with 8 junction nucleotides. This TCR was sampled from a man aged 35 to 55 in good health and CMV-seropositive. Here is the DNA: TGTGCCAGCAGCGATGGACAGGGTGGCGGCTATGGCTACACCTTC. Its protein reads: CASSDGQGGGYGYTF.